The 2 T cell receptor beta chains given below trace back to one sample, sequenced in a study of radiation and T cells in renal cell carcinoma. Method: immunoSEQ multiplex PCR; TCRdb's copy keeps in-frame clones and lacks some. This sample has 150,000 to 160,000 clones; around 90% occur once, and the top ten carry about an eighth. As to time point: blood 2 weeks post-SBRT. Treatment denoted: 15 Gy SBRT to primary tumor, nephrectomy 4 weeks later. This sample comprised blood, obtained from a patient whose treatment included radiotherapy and nephrectomy. The source of these receptors is a woman aged 50 to 60 with renal cell carcinoma.

This chain joins TRBV19 and TRBJ1-2; TRBD1 is a possible D gene (5 bases). The germline V and J ends were trimmed by 3 bases and 7 bases, with 18 bases remaining between them. Germline CDR1 reads LNHDA; CDR2 reads SQIVND (reference sequence). The CDR3 covers 15 residues. CDR3 in amino acids: CASSIPGHRHGGYTF. Here the CDR3 DNA reads TGTGCCAGTAGTATCCCCGGACATCGGCACGGTGGCTACACCTTC.

Of note for this clone: Other nucleotide sequences from this sample produce the same CDR3. The DNA of the CDR3 is TGTGCCAGCAGTTCCCCTAACTATGGCTACACCTTC. Its protein product is CASSSPNYGYTF. V usage is TRBV6-5 and J usage is TRBJ1-2; no definite D call. The V gene's germline CDR1 is MNHEY and CDR2 SVGAGI. The CDR3 runs to 12 residues. V was trimmed by 4 bases and J by 0 bases, leaving 3 bases between them.